The next 27 T cell receptor beta chains were all read from a single sample in a study of T-cell reconstitution after alpha-beta-depleted transplantation in children. Unique molecular identifiers were incorporated into the prepared TCRbeta library. MiXCR was run by TCRdb on the PCR reads, yielding one entry per CDR3 protein. The table lists 350,000 to 450,000 distinct CDR3 sequences, roughly 21% of them singletons. Specimen: PBMCs from the stem cell graft donor, collected from the stem cell graft. The receptors were sampled from a human donor who donated a stem cell graft to a child with acute myeloid leukemia.

This clonotype was seen more than once but under ten times. The rearrangement uses TRBV7-3 and TRBJ2-1, with 7 positions matching TRBD2. This CDR3 is 17 amino acids long. J lost 8 bases, V lost 0 bases, and 13 bases had no gene match. The V gene's germline CDR1 is SGHTA and CDR2 FQGTGA. The CDR3 region has the DNA TGTGCCAGCAGCTTAACTCGGCTTGGGATGGGAGGGGATGAGCAGTTCTTC. Translation gives CASSLTRLGMGGDEQFF.

This clonotype has a handful of counts. The chain links TRBV10-3 to TRBJ2-4; D might be TRBD1 (6 bases). The germline CDR1 and CDR2 sequences are ENHRY and SYGVKD. This CDR3 spans 14 amino acids. V lost 9 bases and J 0 bases, leaving 12 bases between the germline ends. DNA for the CDR3: TGTGCCATTTCACAGGGATTAGCCAAAAACATTCAGTACTTC. Encoded protein: CAISQGLAKNIQYF.

V and J are TRBV20-1 and TRBJ2-3, with D perhaps matching TRBD2 (5 bases). The CDR3 sequence is 16 residues long. The ends were cut back, 0 bases at V and 2 bases at J, with 15 bases in the middle. Per germline, CDR1 DFQATT and CDR2 SNEGSKA (reference sequence). The CDR3 DNA sequence: TGCAGTGCTAGAGAGGAGGATGGCGCAGACACAGATACGCAGTATTTT. Its protein product is CSAREEDGADTDTQYF.

The chain is built from TRBV12-3 or TRBV12-4 and TRBJ2-1; TRBD2 matches at 7 bases. The CDR3 covers 14 residues. Trimming removed 6 bases from V and 0 bases from J; junction bases left unmatched: 2. CDR3 loop: CASSLAASYNEQFF. CDR3 DNA sequence: TGTGCCAGCAGCCTAGCGGCCTCCTACAATGAGCAGTTCTTC.

This clonotype was seen a few times. A clone one base away is much larger, so this may be a read error. The chain links TRBV27 to TRBJ2-7; D unclear. V shed 3 bases and J shed 3 bases, with 6 bases lying between them. Germline values: CDR1 MNHEY, CDR2 SMNVEV (reference sequence). This CDR3 is 12 amino acids long. CDR3 bases: TGTGCCAGCAGTTTTCGCGGCTACGAGCAGTACTTC. Translated: CASSFRGYEQYF.

The chain couples TRBV28 to TRBJ2-4; D ambiguous. V lost 2 bases and J lost 8, with 10 bases in between. The CDR3 has 13 residues. Germline V lookup: CDR1 MDHEN, CDR2 SYDVKM. CDR3 residues: CASSLTFRDIQYF. The CDR3 coding sequence is TGTGCCAGCAGTTTAACGTTTAGGGACATTCAGTACTTC.

This clonotype was counted ten times or more. For the CDR3, the DNA is TGTGCCAGCAGTTTGGGTTTCACCGGGGAGCTGTTTTTT. It codes for CASSLGFTGELFF. This chain joins TRBV12-3 or TRBV12-4 and TRBJ2-2; D gene unclear. The CDR3 loop spans 13 amino acids. V was pared by 3 bases and J by 4 bases, with 6 bases between.

The chain has TRBV5-6 and TRBJ2-7; 7 nucleotides match TRBD1. The germline gives CDR1 SGHDT, CDR2 YYEEEE. The CDR3 is made up of 14 amino acids. The ends lost 4 bases at V and 4 bases at J; junction bases unmatched: 8. The CDR3 sequence: CASSIAGTEYEQYF. The CDR3 nucleotides read TGTGCCAGCAGCATCGCCGGGACAGAGTACGAGCAGTACTTC.

The chain is built from TRBV25-1 and TRBJ2-3; D call uncertain. The CDR3 contains 11 residues. Trimming cost V 3 bases and J 7 bases, with 5 bases left between them. Germline V gives CDR1 MGHDK, CDR2 SYGVNS. The CDR3 DNA is TGTGCCAGCAGTGAGTGGAATACGCAGTATTTT. It specifies CASSEWNTQYF.

The chain is built from TRBV28 and TRBJ2-3; a weak D match, TRBD1 (5 bases). The V gene lost 6 bases and the J gene lost 5 bases, with 12 bases spanning the gap. CDR1 is MDHEN, CDR2 SYDVKM, per germline. The CDR3 is made up of 13 amino acids. CDR3 DNA: TGTGCCAGCAGACAACCAGGGCTAGATACGCAGTATTTT. Protein sequence: CASRQPGLDTQYF.

This clonotype occurred a few times. The chain is built from TRBV7-9 and TRBJ2-1; D is possibly TRBD1 (6 bases). CDR1 and CDR2 (germline): SEHNR, FQNEAQ (reference sequence). The CDR3 runs 17 residues. V was clipped by 5 bases and J by 0 bases, with 17 bases between them. The chain's CDR3 is CASSRWTVQNSYNEQFF. The CDR3 DNA reads TGTGCCAGCAGCCGATGGACAGTCCAAAACTCCTACAATGAGCAGTTCTTC. The entire variable domain, with the rest obtained from reference TRBV7-9 and TRBJ2-1, is as follows: DTGVSQNPRHKITKRGQNVTFRCDPISEHNRLYWYRQTLGQGPEFLTYFQNEAQLEKSRLLSDRFSAERPKGSFSTLEIQRTEQGDSAMYLCASSRWTVQNSYNEQFFGPGTRLTVL.

This chain connects TRBV12-3 or TRBV12-4 to TRBJ2-5; 11 nucleotides agree with TRBD2. Trimming at V came to 0 bases and at J to 3 bases, leaving 3 bases not matched to a gene. The CDR3 contains 16 residues. DNA for the CDR3: TGTGCCAGCAGTTTAGCGAGTAGCGGGAGGGAAGAGACCCAGTACTTC. Translated: CASSLASSGREETQYF.

This clonotype was detected a few times. The rearrangement joins TRBV25-1 to TRBJ1-1; the D is unclear. Trimming pared 4 bases from V and 7 bases from J, leaving 4 bases between. This CDR3 is 10 amino acids long. The germline gives CDR1 MGHDK, CDR2 SYGVNS. CDR3 in amino acids: CASSGIEAFF. In DNA form, the CDR3 reads TGTGCCAGCAGTGGTATTGAAGCTTTCTTT.

The chain couples TRBV12-3 or TRBV12-4 to TRBJ2-7; 10 nucleotides agree with TRBD2. The CDR3 extends over 14 amino acids. V gave up 5 bases and J gave up 4 bases; unmatched junction bases: 5. In DNA, the CDR3 is TGTGCCAGCAGTCCCCTAGCGGGAGTATACGAGCAGTACTTC. It is translated as CASSPLAGVYEQYF.

There are a few counts of this clonotype. V usage is TRBV15 and J usage is TRBJ2-2; D unresolved. Germline CDR1 is LNHNV and CDR2 is YYDKDF (reference sequence). Trimming stripped 7 bases from V and 1 base from J, with 10 bases between. The CDR3 consists of 14 residues. CDR3 residues: CATTAEQNTGELFF. In DNA form, the CDR3 reads TGTGCCACCACCGCCGAACAGAACACCGGGGAGCTGTTTTTT.

The chain is built from TRBV27 and TRBJ2-7; a weak D match, TRBD2 (5 bases). Germline CDR1 is MNHEY and CDR2 is SMNVEV (reference sequence). The length of the CDR3 is 14 residues. Trimming left V 5 bases short and J 2 bases short, with 13 bases between. In nucleotides, the CDR3 is TGTGCCAGCAGTCCCCTTGCGAGGGCCTACGAGCAGTACTTC. Its translation: CASSPLARAYEQYF.

The rearrangement links TRBV7-9 to TRBJ2-7; maybe TRBD1 (6 bases). V was clipped by 9 bases and J by 4 bases, with 13 bases between them. The CDR3 totals 12 residues. Germline CDR1 SEHNR, CDR2 FQNEAQ (reference sequence). The DNA of the CDR3 is TGTGCCAGTGGCGGACAGTCTTACGAGCAGTACTTC. Protein sequence: CASGGQSYEQYF.

This clonotype was counted only a few times. V usage is TRBV5-1 and J usage is TRBJ1-1; D not resolved. The CDR3 spans 13 residues. Germline values: CDR1 SGHRS, CDR2 YFSETQ. Trimming took 3 bases from V and 2 from J, leaving 8 bases between them. CDR3 residues: CASSSPPNTEAFF. The CDR3 coding sequence is TGCGCCAGCAGCTCACCCCCAAACACTGAAGCTTTCTTT. Full variable domain (missing parts from reference TRBV5-1 and TRBJ1-1): KAGVTQTPRYLIKTRGQQVTLSCSPISGHRSVSWYQQTPGQGLQFLFEYFSETQRNKGNFPGRFSGRQFSNSRSEMNVSTLELGDSALYLCASSSPPNTEAFFGQGTRLTVV.

The V and J genes are TRBV2 and TRBJ2-1; the D is unclear. The CDR3 extends over 14 amino acids. The germline V gene encodes CDR1 SNHLY and CDR2 FYNNEI. The germline V and J ends were trimmed by 7 bases and 8 bases, with 18 bases remaining between them. In DNA, the CDR3 is TGTGCCAGCACCCAAAATGGGGTCTTCGATGAGCAGTTCTTC. This codes for CASTQNGVFDEQFF. The full variable domain, in which reference TRBV2 and TRBJ2-1 provide the parts outside the CDR3, is EPEVTQTPSHQVTQMGQEVILRCVPISNHLYFYWYRQILGQKVEFLVSFYNNEISEKSEIFDDQFSVERPDGSNFTLKIRSTKLEDSAMYFCASTQNGVFDEQFFGPGTRLTVL.

The table lists this clonotype with a few counts. The gene calls are TRBV7-9 and TRBJ2-5; maybe TRBD2 (5 bases). The CDR3 spans 13 residues. Trimming left V 3 bases short and J 4 bases short, with 9 bases between. The V gene's germline CDR1 is SEHNR and CDR2 FQNEAQ (reference sequence). The CDR3 protein is CASSFAEGETQYF. The CDR3 nucleotides are TGTGCCAGCAGCTTCGCCGAGGGAGAGACCCAGTACTTC. Based on the CDR3 plus reference TRBV7-9 and TRBJ2-5, the full variable domain is DTGVSQNPRHKITKRGQNVTFRCDPISEHNRLYWYRQTLGQGPEFLTYFQNEAQLEKSRLLSDRFSAERPKGSFSTLEIQRTEQGDSAMYLCASSFAEGETQYFGPGTRLLVL.

This clonotype was observed a handful of times. The chain links TRBV27 to TRBJ1-2; D is perhaps TRBD1 (5 bases). This CDR3 comprises 14 residues. Trimming shortened V by 2 bases and J by 4 bases, and 11 bases separated the two germline ends. Looked up from germline, CDR1 is MNHEY and CDR2 is SMNVEV (reference sequence). The CDR3 is CASSLSRQFYGYTF. The CDR3 DNA follows: TGTGCCAGCAGTTTAAGCCGACAGTTCTATGGCTACACCTTC.

This rearrangement joins TRBV12-3 or TRBV12-4 to TRBJ1-6; no clear D gene. The CDR3 covers 14 residues. With 2 bases removed from V and 5 bases from J, the gap between germline ends came to 7 bases. CDR3: CASSLNGNNSPLHF. CDR3 coding DNA: TGTGCCAGCAGTTTAAACGGAAATAATTCACCCCTCCACTTT.

In this sample, this clonotype turned up a few times. V and J are TRBV4-1 and TRBJ2-7; D might be TRBD1 or TRBD2, each matching 5 bases. V lost 0 bases to trimming and J lost 5 bases, with 8 bases between them. The CDR3 has 13 residues. Germline V gene data show CDR1 as MGHRA and CDR2 as YSYEKL. The chain's CDR3 is CASSQDRGDEQYF. The DNA for the CDR3 is TGCGCCAGCAGCCAAGATCGAGGGGACGAGCAGTACTTC.

This sequence joins TRBV5-1 and TRBJ1-5; possible D gene TRBD1, 5 bases. V lost 0 bases to trimming and J lost 3 bases, with 10 bases between them. CDR3 length equals 15 residues. CDR1 and CDR2 (germline): SGHRS, YFSETQ. This chain's CDR3 is CASSLDPGPNQPQHF. CDR3 DNA: TGCGCCAGCAGCTTGGATCCGGGACCCAATCAGCCCCAGCATTTT.

The chain carries TRBV5-1 and TRBJ1-1; TRBD1 might be the D (5 bases). Germline-derived CDR1 and CDR2 are SGHRS and YFSETQ. The CDR3 consists of 13 residues. V lost 0 bases and J 7 bases, leaving 10 bases between the germline ends. CDR3 sequence reads: CASSLVRGGEAFF. As DNA, the CDR3 is TGCGCCAGCAGCTTGGTGAGGGGTGGTGAAGCTTTCTTT. Based on the CDR3 plus reference TRBV5-1 and TRBJ1-1, the full variable domain is KAGVTQTPRYLIKTRGQQVTLSCSPISGHRSVSWYQQTPGQGLQFLFEYFSETQRNKGNFPGRFSGRQFSNSRSEMNVSTLELGDSALYLCASSLVRGGEAFFGQGTRLTVV.

This clonotype showed up many times. The V and J genes are TRBV29-1 and TRBJ2-1; TRBD1 might be the D (6 bases). CDR1 is SQVTM, CDR2 ANQGSEA, per germline. The CDR3 covers 13 residues. V was trimmed by 3 bases and J by 3 bases, leaving 9 bases between them. The CDR3 region is CSVDQGSYNEQFF. For the CDR3, the DNA is TGCAGCGTTGACCAGGGGAGCTACAATGAGCAGTTCTTC.

This rearrangement joins TRBV20-1 to TRBJ2-7; a weak D match, TRBD2 (6 bases). V gave up 0 bases and J gave up 4 bases, with 22 bases separating them. Germline V gene sequence: CDR1 DFQATT, CDR2 SNEGSKA (reference sequence). This CDR3 comprises 17 residues. The chain's CDR3 is CSARDSGLPIVPYEQYF. The CDR3 DNA is TGCAGTGCTAGAGATTCGGGACTCCCGATCGTCCCTTACGAGCAGTACTTC.